This TCR beta chain was observed in a study of blood T cell repertoires in COVID-19. Turning to the study itself: Material from acute and convalescent COVID-19 was sourced from the United States, Italy and Spain.

The table came from immunoSEQ multiplex PCR; TCRdb's copy has only in-frame clones and leaves some out. This sample has 40,000 or so clones; 85% occur once, and the top ten carry less than 7%. V dropped 2 bases and J dropped 0 bases, with 12 bases sitting between them. The CDR3 totals 16 residues. Germline CDR1 is SGHDT and CDR2 is YYEEEE. The chain links TRBV5-6 to TRBJ1-5; D is unclear. Specimen: peripheral blood. This receptor was obtained from a man in his fifties with active COVID-19. Written as DNA, the CDR3 is TGTGCCAGCAGCTTAGAGGGAGCTGGTAGCAATCAGCCCCAGCATTTT. Translating gives CASSLEGAGSNQPQHF.